This TCR beta chain was retrieved from a study of vaccination and CD4 T cells after COVID-19. Whole-study context: A positive SARS-CoV-2 nasal swab PCR result was recorded for each convalescent patient; about nine were mild and one severe. Post-COVID specimens were obtained a median approximately 95 days after diagnosis (range 35 to 161).

In regard to this clonotype: Its antigen is as yet unknown.

General observations from the study: Only after vaccination were a median roughly 83% of convalescents' reactive clones seen.

Researchers used the Oncomine TCR Beta short-read assay to sequence DNA from cultured CD4+ T cells. TCRdb redid the calling of the PCR reads with MiXCR, one entry per CDR3 protein. This sample has fewer than 25,000 distinct CDR3 sequences, with around 42% found just once. From germline, CDR1 is DFQATT and CDR2 SNEGSKA (reference sequence). The CDR3 runs 11 residues. Time point noted: late sampling 161 to 241 days after vaccination in a few convalescent patients. Stated treatment: approximately 9-day PBMC culture with coronavirus spike peptide pools or control peptides (ViraFEST assay). TCR sequencing followed the expansion of antigen-specific T cells with peptide pools in ViraFEST.

The input for sequencing was CD4+ T cells from blood, cultured in vitro, taken about 7 months after SARS-CoV-2 vaccination. This TCR was recovered from a human donor who had recovered from COVID-19. The V call is TRBV20-1, the J call TRBJ2-5; D may correspond to TRBD1 or TRBD2 (5 bases each). CDR3 residues: CTWGYAETQYF. CDR3 DNA: TGCACTTGGGGGTACGCGGAGACCCAGTACTTC.